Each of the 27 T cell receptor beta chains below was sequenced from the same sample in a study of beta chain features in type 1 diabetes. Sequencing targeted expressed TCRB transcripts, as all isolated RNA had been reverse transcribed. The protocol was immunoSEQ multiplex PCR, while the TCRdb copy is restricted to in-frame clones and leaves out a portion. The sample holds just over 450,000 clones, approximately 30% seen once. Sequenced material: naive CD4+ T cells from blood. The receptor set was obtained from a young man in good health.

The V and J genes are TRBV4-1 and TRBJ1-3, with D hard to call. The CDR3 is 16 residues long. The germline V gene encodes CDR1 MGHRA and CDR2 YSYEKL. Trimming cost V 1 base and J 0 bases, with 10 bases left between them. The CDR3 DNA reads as TGCGCCAGCAGCCAAGTCGTTTGGCTCTCTGGAAACACCATATATTTT. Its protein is CASSQVVWLSGNTIYF.

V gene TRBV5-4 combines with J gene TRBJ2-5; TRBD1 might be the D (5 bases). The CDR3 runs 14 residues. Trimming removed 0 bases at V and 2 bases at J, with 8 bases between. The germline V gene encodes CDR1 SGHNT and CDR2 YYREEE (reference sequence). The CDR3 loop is CASSLDTGQETQYF. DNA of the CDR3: TGTGCCAGCAGCTTGGACACAGGACAAGAGACCCAGTACTTC.

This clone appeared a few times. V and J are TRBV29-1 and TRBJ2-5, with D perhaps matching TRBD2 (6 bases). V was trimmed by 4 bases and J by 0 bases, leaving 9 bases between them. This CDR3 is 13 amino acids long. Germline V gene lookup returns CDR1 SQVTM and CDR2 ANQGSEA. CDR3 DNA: TGCAGCGTTGTCCGGGGGTACCAAGAGACCCAGTACTTC. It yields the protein CSVVRGYQETQYF.

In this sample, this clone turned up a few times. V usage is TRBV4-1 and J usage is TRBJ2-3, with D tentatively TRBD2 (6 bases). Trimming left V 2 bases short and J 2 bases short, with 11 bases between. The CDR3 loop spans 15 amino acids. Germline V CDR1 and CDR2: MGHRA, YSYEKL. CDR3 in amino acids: CASSQLGSFTDTQYF. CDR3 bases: TGCGCCAGCAGCCAACTCGGGAGTTTCACAGATACGCAGTATTTT.

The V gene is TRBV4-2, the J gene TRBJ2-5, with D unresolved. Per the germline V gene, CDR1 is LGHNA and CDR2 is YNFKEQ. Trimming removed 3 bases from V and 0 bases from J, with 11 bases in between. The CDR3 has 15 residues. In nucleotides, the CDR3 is TGTGCCAGCAGCCACACCCGCCATTACCAAGAGACCCAGTACTTC. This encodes CASSHTRHYQETQYF.

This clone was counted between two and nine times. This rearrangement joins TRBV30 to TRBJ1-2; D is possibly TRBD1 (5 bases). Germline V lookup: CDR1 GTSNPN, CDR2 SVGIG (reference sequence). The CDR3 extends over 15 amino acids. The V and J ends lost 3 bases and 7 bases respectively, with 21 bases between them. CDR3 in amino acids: CAWSEIPGGVAGYTF. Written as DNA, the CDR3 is TGTGCCTGGAGCGAGATCCCTGGAGGGGTCGCTGGCTACACCTTC.

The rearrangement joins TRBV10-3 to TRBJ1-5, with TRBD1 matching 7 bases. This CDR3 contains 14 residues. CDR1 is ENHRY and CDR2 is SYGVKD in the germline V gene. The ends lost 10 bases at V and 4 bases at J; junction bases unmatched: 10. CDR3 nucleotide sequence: TGTGCCAGTAGCCCGGGACAGCCTAATCAGCCCCAGCATTTT. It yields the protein CASSPGQPNQPQHF.

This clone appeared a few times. CDR3 residues: CASSSLRTGRQETQYF. The CDR3 bases are TGTGCCAGCAGCTCTTTACGGACAGGGCGCCAAGAGACCCAGTACTTC. The J gene is TRBJ2-5, the V gene TRBV13; the match to TRBD1 covers 8 bases. J was trimmed by 1 base and V by 4 bases; bases with no gene match: 8. CDR1 is PRHDT, CDR2 FYEKMQ, per germline (reference sequence). There are 16 residues in the CDR3.

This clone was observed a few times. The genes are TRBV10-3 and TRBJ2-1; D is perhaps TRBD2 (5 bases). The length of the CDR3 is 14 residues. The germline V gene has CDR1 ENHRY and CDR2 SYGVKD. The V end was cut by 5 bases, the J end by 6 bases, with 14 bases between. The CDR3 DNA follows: TGTGCCATCAGTCAAACTGCAGGAGGCAATGAGCAGTTCTTC. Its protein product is CAISQTAGGNEQFF.

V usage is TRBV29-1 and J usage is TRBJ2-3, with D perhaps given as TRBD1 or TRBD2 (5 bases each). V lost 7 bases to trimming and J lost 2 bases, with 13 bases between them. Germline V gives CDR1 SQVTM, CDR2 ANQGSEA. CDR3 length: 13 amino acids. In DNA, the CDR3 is TGCAGCGGAGGGACCGGTAACACAGATACGCAGTATTTT. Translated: CSGGTGNTDTQYF.

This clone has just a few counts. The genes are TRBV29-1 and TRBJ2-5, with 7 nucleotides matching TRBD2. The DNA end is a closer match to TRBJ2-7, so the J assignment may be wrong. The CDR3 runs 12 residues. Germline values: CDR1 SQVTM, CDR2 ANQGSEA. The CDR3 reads CSGNGLADEQYF. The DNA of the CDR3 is TGCAGCGGGAATGGGCTAGCGGACGAGCAGTACTTC.

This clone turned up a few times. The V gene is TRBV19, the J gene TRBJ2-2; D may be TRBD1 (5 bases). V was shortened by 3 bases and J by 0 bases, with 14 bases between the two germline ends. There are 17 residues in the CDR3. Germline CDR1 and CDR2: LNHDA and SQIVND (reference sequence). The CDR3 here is CASSIKTGRSNTGELFF. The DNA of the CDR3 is TGTGCCAGTAGTATCAAAACAGGCCGTTCGAACACCGGGGAGCTGTTTTTT.

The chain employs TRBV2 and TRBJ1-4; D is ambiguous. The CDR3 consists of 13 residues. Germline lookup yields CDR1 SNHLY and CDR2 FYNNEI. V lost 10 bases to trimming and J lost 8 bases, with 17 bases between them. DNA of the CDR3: TGTGCCACCAACAGCGTAGAAGAAGAAAAACTGTTTTTT. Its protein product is CATNSVEEEKLFF.

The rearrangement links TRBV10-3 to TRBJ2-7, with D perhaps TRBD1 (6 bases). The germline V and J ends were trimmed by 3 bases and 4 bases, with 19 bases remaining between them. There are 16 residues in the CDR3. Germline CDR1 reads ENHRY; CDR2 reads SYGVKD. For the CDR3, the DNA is TGTGCCATCAGTGACCCGAGGAACAGGGTCGGGTACGAGCAGTACTTC. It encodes CAISDPRNRVGYEQYF.

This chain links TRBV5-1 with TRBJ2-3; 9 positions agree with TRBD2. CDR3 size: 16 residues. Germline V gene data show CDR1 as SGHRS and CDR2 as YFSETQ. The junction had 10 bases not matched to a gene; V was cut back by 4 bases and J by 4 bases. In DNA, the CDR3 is TGCGCCAGCAGCGCTAGAATAGCGGGAGCATCAGATACGCAGTATTTT. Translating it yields CASSARIAGASDTQYF. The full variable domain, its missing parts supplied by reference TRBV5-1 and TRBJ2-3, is KAGVTQTPRYLIKTRGQQVTLSCSPISGHRSVSWYQQTPGQGLQFLFEYFSETQRNKGNFPGRFSGRQFSNSRSEMNVSTLELGDSALYLCASSARIAGASDTQYFGPGTRLTVL.

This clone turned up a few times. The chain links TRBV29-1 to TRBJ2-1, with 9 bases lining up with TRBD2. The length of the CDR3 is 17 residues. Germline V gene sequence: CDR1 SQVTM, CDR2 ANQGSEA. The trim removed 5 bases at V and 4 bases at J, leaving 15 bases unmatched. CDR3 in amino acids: CSVLLSSTSGLYNEQFF. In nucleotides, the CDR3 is TGCAGCGTTCTTCTATCGTCCACTAGCGGGTTATACAATGAGCAGTTCTTC.

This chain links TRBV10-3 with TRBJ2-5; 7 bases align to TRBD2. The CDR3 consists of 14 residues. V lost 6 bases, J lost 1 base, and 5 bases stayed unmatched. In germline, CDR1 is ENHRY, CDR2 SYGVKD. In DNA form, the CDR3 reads TGTGCCATCAGCCGGGGAGGGACCCAAGAGACCCAGTACTTC. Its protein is CAISRGGTQETQYF.

CDR3 loop: CASSEFGSYEQYF. The CDR3 DNA sequence: TGTGCCAGCAGTGAATTCGGCAGCTACGAGCAGTACTTC. V and J are TRBV25-1 and TRBJ2-7; D gene uncertain. In germline, CDR1 is MGHDK, CDR2 SYGVNS. The CDR3 consists of 13 residues. Trimming took off 1 base at V and 3 bases at J, with 7 bases between the two ends.

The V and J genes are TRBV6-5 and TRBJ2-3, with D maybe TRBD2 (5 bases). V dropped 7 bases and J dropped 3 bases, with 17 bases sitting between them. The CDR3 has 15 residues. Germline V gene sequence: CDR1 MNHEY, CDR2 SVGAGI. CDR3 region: CASTAVRALTDTQYF. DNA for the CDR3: TGTGCCAGCACCGCGGTGAGGGCGCTAACAGATACGCAGTATTTT.

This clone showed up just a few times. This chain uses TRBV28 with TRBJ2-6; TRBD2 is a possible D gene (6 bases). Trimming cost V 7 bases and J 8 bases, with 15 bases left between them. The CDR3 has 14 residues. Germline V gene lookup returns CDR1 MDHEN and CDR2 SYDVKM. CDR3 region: CASTGGTWPNVLTF. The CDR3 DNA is TGTGCCAGCACCGGCGGGACGTGGCCCAACGTCCTGACTTTC.

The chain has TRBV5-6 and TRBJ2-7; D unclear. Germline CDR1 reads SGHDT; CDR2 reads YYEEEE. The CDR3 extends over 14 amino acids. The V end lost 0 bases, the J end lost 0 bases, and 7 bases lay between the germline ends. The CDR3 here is CASSLGPNSYEQYF. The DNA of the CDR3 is TGTGCCAGCAGCTTGGGACCGAACTCCTACGAGCAGTACTTC.

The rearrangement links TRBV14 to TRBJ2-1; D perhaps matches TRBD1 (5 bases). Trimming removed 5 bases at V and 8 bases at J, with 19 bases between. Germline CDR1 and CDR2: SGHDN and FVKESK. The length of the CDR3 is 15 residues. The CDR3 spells CASSFGVGPGYEQFF. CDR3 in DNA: TGTGCCAGCAGCTTCGGAGTCGGCCCAGGGTATGAGCAGTTCTTC.

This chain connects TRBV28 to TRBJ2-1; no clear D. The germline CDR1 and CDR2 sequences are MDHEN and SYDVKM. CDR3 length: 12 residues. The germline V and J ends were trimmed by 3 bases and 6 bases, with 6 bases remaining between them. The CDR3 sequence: CASSFSVNEQFF. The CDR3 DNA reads TGTGCCAGCAGTTTTTCTGTCAATGAGCAGTTCTTC.

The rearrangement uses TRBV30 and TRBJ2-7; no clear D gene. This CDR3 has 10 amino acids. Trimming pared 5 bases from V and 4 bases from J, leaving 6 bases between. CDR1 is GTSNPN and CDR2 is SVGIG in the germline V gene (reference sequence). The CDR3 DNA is TGTGCCTGGGGGGATTACGAGCAGTACTTC. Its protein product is CAWGDYEQYF.

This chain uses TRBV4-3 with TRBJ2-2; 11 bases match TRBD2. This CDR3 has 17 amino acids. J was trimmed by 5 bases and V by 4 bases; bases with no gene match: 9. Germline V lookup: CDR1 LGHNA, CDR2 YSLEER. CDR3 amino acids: CASSPKLAGVVTGELFF. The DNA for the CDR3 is TGCGCCAGCAGCCCGAAACTAGCGGGAGTTGTAACCGGGGAGCTGTTTTTT.

The CDR3 DNA reads TGCGCCAGCAGCCAGCGGGACAGGGTCCCTGAGACCCAGTACTTC. Translation gives CASSQRDRVPETQYF. V usage is TRBV4-1 and J usage is TRBJ2-5, with 9 nucleotides matching TRBD1. This CDR3 has 15 residues. CDR1 MGHRA and CDR2 YSYEKL come from the germline V gene. V gave up 3 bases and J gave up 5 bases; unmatched junction bases: 7.

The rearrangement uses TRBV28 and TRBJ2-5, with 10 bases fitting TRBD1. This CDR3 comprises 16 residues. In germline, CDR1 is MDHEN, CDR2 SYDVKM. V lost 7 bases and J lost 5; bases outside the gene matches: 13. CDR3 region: CASTHFGTGESETQYF. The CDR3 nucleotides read TGTGCCAGCACCCACTTTGGGACAGGGGAGTCGGAGACCCAGTACTTC. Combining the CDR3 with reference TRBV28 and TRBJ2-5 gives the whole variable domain DVKVTQSSRYLVKRTGEKVFLECVQDMDHENMFWYRQDPGLGLRLIYFSYDVKMKEKGDIPEGYSVSREKKERFSLILESASTNQTSMYLCASTHFGTGESETQYFGPGTRLLVL.